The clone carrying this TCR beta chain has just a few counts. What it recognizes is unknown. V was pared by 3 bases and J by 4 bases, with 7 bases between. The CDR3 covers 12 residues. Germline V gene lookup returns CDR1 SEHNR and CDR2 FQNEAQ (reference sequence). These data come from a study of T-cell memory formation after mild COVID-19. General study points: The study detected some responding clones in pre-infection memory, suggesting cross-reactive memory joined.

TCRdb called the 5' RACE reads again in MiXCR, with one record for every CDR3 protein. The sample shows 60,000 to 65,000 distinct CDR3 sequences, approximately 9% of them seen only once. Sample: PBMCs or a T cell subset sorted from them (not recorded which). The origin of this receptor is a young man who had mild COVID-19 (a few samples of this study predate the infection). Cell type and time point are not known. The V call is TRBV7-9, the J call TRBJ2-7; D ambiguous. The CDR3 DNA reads TGTGCCAGCAGCTTGCGTGGGTACGAGCAGTACGTC. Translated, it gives CASSLRGYEQYV.